Following are 6 T cell receptor beta chains from one sample sequenced in a study of early T cells in non-severe SARS-CoV-2 infection. TCRdb re-called the 5' RACE reads with MiXCR, one entry per CDR3 protein. Of around 67,000 distinct CDR3 sequences listed, 9.5% to 15% are singletons. Sequenced sample: whole blood. The receptors here all came from an adult who was a healthcare worker with PCR-confirmed SARS-CoV-2 infection or an uninfected control (not recorded which).

This clonotype was seen many times. The V gene is TRBV11-2, the J gene TRBJ2-5, with 9 bases identical to TRBD1. This CDR3 has 16 amino acids. The germline CDR1 and CDR2 sequences are SGHAT and FQNNGV. With 0 bases clipped from V and 6 bases from J, the junction kept 8 bases outside the gene matches. CDR3 DNA: TGTGCCAGCAGCTTAGATGCCGGGACAGGGAGGCAGACCCAGTACTTC. It encodes CASSLDAGTGRQTQYF.

This clonotype was recorded at least ten times. This rearrangement joins TRBV30 to TRBJ2-1; D possibly corresponds to TRBD1 (5 bases). Trimming took off 0 bases at V and 3 bases at J, with 9 bases between the two ends. The CDR3 runs to 14 residues. From germline, CDR1 is GTSNPN and CDR2 SVGIG (reference sequence). The CDR3 reads CAWSVPRDYNEQFF. The DNA for the CDR3 is TGTGCCTGGAGTGTACCCAGGGACTACAATGAGCAGTTCTTC.

This clonotype was seen ten or more times. The rearrangement joins TRBV15 to TRBJ1-6, with D uncertain. V lost 4 bases and J lost 9, with 7 bases in between. CDR1 LNHNV and CDR2 YYDKDF come from the germline V gene (reference sequence). CDR3 size: 12 residues. CDR3 DNA sequence: TGTGCCACCAGCACTCGGGGTTCACCCCTCCACTTT. Translated, it gives CATSTRGSPLHF. The entire variable domain, with the rest obtained from reference TRBV15 and TRBJ1-6, is as follows: DAMVIQNPRYQVTQFGKPVTLSCSQTLNHNVMYWYQQKSSQAPKLLFHYYDKDFNNEADTPDNFQSRRPNTSFCFLDIRSPGLGDTAMYLCATSTRGSPLHFGNGTRLTVT.

The DNA for the CDR3 is TGTGCCAGCAACGGACAGGGGGAAGTGAGCTACACCTTC. Its translation is CASNGQGEVSYTF. The genes are TRBV6-2 or TRBV6-3 and TRBJ1-2; 10 bases are shared with TRBD1. The CDR3 runs to 13 residues. V shed 7 bases, J shed 9 bases, and the junction held 8 bases outside the gene matches. CDR1 and CDR2 (germline): MNHEY, SVGEGT.

This clonotype was detected many times. The chain recombines TRBV28 with TRBJ2-5; TRBD1 might be the D (5 bases). The germline gives CDR1 MDHEN, CDR2 SYDVKM. Trimming cost V 10 bases and J 2 bases, with 23 bases left between them. The CDR3 sequence is 16 residues long. CDR3 DNA: TGTGCCACTCAAGAGTGGGGCCGAGGCAATCAAGAGACCCAGTACTTC. Protein sequence: CATQEWGRGNQETQYF. Full variable domain (outside the CDR3, taken from reference TRBV28 and TRBJ2-5): DVKVTQSSRYLVKRTGEKVFLECVQDMDHENMFWYRQDPGLGLRLIYFSYDVKMKEKGDIPEGYSVSREKKERFSLILESASTNQTSMYLCATQEWGRGNQETQYFGPGTRLLVL.

This clonotype occurred many times. The J gene is TRBJ2-7, the V gene TRBV18; a weak D match, TRBD2 (5 bases). The CDR3 is 13 residues long. The ends were cut back, 5 bases at V and 5 bases at J, with 13 bases in the middle. Germline values: CDR1 KGHSH, CDR2 LQKENI. CDR3 protein: CASSSLGDNEQYF. CDR3 DNA sequence: TGTGCCAGCTCATCACTAGGAGACAACGAGCAGTACTTC.